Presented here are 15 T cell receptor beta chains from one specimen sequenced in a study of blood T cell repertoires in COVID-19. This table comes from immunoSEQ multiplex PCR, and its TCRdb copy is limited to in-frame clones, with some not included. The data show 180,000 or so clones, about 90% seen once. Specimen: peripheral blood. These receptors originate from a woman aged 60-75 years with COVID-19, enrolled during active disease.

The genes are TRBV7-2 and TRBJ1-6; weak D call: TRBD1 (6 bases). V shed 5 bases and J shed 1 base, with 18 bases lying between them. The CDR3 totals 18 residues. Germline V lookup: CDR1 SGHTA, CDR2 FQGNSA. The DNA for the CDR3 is TGTGCCAGCAGCCCCCCGGAAAGAACAGGGTCCTATAATTCACCCCTCCACTTT. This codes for CASSPPERTGSYNSPLHF. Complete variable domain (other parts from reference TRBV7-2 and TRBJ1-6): GAGVSQSPSNKVTEKGKDVELRCDPISGHTALYWYRQSLGQGLEFLIYFQGNSAPDKSGLPSDRFSAERTGGSVSTLTIQRTQQEDSAVYLCASSPPERTGSYNSPLHFGNGTRLTVT.

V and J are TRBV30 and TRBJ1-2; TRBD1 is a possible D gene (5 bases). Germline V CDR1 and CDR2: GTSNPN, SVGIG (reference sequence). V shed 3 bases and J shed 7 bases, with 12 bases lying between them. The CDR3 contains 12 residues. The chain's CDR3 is CAWRGGIGGYTF. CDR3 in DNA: TGTGCCTGGAGGGGGGGAATAGGTGGCTACACCTTC.

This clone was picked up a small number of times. The CDR3 is CASSTGTGGNTGELFF. The CDR3, as DNA: TGTGCCAGTAGTACCGGGACAGGGGGCAACACCGGGGAGCTGTTTTTT. The chain recombines TRBV19 with TRBJ2-2; the match to TRBD1 covers 12 bases. V lost 4 bases to trimming and J lost 2 bases; unmatched junction nucleotides: 2. CDR1 is LNHDA, CDR2 SQIVND, per germline (reference sequence). The CDR3 contains 16 residues.

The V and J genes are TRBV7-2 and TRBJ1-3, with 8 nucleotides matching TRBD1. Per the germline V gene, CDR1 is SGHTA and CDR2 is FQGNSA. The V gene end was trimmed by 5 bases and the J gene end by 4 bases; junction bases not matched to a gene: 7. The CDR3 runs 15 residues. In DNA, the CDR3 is TGTGCCAGCAGCCTAGGACAGGGCCGCGGAAACACCATATATTTT. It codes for CASSLGQGRGNTIYF.

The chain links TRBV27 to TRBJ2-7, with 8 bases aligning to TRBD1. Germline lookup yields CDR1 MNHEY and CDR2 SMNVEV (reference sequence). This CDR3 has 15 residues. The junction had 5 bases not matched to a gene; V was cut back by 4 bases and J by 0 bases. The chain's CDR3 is CASSSRGPDSYEQYF. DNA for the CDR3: TGTGCCAGCAGTTCCAGGGGGCCAGACTCCTACGAGCAGTACTTC.

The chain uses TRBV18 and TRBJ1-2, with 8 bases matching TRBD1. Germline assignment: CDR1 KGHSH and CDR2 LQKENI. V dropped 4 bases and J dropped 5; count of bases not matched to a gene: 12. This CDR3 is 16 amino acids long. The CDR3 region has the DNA TGTGCCAGCTCACGAAGGACAGGGACGGAACTATATGGCTACACCTTC. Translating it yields CASSRRTGTELYGYTF.

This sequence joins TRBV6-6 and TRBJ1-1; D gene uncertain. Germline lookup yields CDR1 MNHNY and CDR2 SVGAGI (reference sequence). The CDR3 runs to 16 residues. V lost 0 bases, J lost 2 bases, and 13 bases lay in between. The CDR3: CASSYSKRNINTEAFF. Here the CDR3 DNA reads TGTGCCAGCAGTTACTCGAAGCGTAACATAAACACTGAAGCTTTCTTT.

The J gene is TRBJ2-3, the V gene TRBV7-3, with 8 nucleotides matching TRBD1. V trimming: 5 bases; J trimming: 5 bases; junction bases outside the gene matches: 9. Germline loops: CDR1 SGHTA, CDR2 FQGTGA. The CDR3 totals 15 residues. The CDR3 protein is CASSPGGQGRDTQYF. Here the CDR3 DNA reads TGTGCCAGCAGCCCTGGCGGACAGGGCAGAGATACGCAGTATTTT.

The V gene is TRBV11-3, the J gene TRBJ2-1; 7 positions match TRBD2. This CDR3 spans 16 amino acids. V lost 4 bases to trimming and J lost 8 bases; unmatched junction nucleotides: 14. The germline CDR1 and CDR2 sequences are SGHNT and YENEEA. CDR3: CASSSRLAPSAYEQFF. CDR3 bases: TGTGCCAGCAGCTCCAGACTAGCCCCGAGTGCCTATGAGCAGTTCTTC.

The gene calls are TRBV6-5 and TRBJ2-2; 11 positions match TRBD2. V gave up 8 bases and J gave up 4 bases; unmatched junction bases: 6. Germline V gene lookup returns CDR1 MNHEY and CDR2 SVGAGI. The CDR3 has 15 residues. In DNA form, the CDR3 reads TGTGCCAGCCGTACTAGCGGGAGTTTCACCGGGGAGCTGTTTTTT. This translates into CASRTSGSFTGELFF.

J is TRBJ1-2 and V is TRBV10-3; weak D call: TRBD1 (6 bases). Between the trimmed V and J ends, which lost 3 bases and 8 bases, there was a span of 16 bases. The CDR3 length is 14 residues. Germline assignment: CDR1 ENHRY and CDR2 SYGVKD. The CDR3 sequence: CAISERLQGPGYTF. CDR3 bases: TGTGCCATCAGTGAAAGGTTACAGGGCCCCGGCTACACCTTC.

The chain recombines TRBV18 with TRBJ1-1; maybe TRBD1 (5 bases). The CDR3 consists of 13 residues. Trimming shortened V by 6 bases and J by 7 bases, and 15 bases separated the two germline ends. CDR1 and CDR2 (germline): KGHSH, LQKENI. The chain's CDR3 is CASSTQGTSEAFF. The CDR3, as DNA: TGTGCCAGCTCCACGCAGGGTACAAGTGAAGCTTTCTTT.

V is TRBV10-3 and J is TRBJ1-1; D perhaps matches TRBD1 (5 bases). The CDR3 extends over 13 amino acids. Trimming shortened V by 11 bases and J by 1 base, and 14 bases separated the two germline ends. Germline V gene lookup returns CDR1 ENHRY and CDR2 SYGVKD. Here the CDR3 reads CAVMTDQNTEAFF. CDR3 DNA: TGTGCCGTCATGACAGACCAGAACACTGAAGCTTTCTTT.

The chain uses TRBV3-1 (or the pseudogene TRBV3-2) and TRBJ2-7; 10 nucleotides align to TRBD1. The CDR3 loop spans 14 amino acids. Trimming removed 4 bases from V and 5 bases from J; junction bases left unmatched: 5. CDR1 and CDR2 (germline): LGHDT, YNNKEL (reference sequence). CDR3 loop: CASSLDRGFDEQYF. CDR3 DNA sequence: TGTGCCAGCAGCCTGGACAGGGGGTTCGACGAGCAGTACTTC.

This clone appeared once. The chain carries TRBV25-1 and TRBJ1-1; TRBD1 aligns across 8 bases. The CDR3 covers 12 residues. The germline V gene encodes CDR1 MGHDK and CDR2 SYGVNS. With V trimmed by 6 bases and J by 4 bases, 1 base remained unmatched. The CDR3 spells CASRDRVTEAFF. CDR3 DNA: TGTGCCAGCAGGGACAGGGTCACTGAAGCTTTCTTT.